The 20 T cell receptor beta chains reported below all come from one sample, sequenced in a study of T cells after posttransplantation cyclophosphamide. Sequenced by immunoSEQ multiplex PCR; TCRdb stores in-frame clones only, minus some. The sample holds about 14,000 clones, and no clone turns up only once. Busulfan-fludarabine conditioning, marrow transplant, and cyclophosphamide on days +3 and +4 were administered. Sample: PBMCs, taken around 1,100 days after allogeneic stem cell transplant with posttransplant cyclophosphamide. The source is a female patient in her 40s who received an allogeneic stem cell transplant from a related donor, was CMV-positive, and had no GVHD. Some T cells may have originated in the graft donor.

In this sample, this clone turned up a few times. The rearrangement links TRBV9 to TRBJ1-1, with a weak D call TRBD1 (6 bases). This CDR3 region has 14 residues. CDR1 and CDR2 (germline): SGDLS, YYNGEE. V lost 0 bases to trimming and J lost 4 bases, with 10 bases between them. The CDR3: CASSVGGGRTEAFF. CDR3 coding DNA: TGTGCCAGCAGCGTAGGAGGGGGTCGCACTGAAGCTTTCTTT.

A word on this clone: With only one base between it and a far larger clone, this is likely a read error. V and J are TRBV2 and TRBJ2-7; 10 nucleotides line up with TRBD1. The J call may be faulty, since TRBJ2-1 better matches the DNA end. Germline V gene sequence: CDR1 SNHLY, CDR2 FYNNEI. CDR3 size: 17 residues. The CDR3 DNA reads TGTGCCAGCAGTTTTTCTTCAACGGGACAGGGGTCCTACGAGCAGTTCTTC. It codes for CASSFSSTGQGSYEQFF.

This clone was recorded many times. The gene calls are TRBV2 and TRBJ2-1; no reliable D call. The CDR3 extends over 15 amino acids. Trimming removed 6 bases from V and 0 bases from J, with 12 bases in between. Germline V lookup: CDR1 SNHLY, CDR2 FYNNEI. For the CDR3, the DNA is TGTGCCAGCAGCTCGCGACCTAGCTCCTACAATGAGCAGTTCTTC. Translating gives CASSSRPSSYNEQFF.

Of note for this clone: Other DNA sequences from this sample encode an identical CDR3 as well. The chain is built from TRBV9 and TRBJ2-7; D gene ambiguous. Germline CDR1 is SGDLS and CDR2 is YYNGEE. The CDR3 has 15 amino acids. Trimming stripped 8 bases from V and 4 bases from J, with 22 bases between. The CDR3 DNA is TGTGCCAGTTTCTTCAAACAGAAGACGGCATACGAGCAGTACTTC. Translation gives CASFFKQKTAYEQYF.

This clone was detected a few times. The V call is TRBV14, the J call TRBJ2-7; 8 bases map to TRBD2. The V gene's germline CDR1 is SGHDN and CDR2 FVKESK. Trimming took 5 bases from V and 0 from J; bases not matched to a gene: 12. The CDR3 extends over 17 amino acids. For the CDR3, the DNA is TGTGCCAGCAGCTTCTTGACTAGCGCCCGACTCTCCTACGAGCAGTACTTC. This encodes CASSFLTSARLSYEQYF.

This clone appeared many times. This specimen includes other DNA sequences encoding the same CDR3. The rearrangement uses TRBV9 and TRBJ2-7; 8 bases fit TRBD1. The CDR3 runs to 15 residues. CDR1 and CDR2 (germline): SGDLS, YYNGEE. With V trimmed by 8 bases and J by 4 bases, 14 bases remained unmatched. The CDR3 DNA sequence: TGTGCCAGTAGCATCAGACAGGGGACGGCATACGAGCAGTACTTC. Translated, it gives CASSIRQGTAYEQYF.

This rearrangement joins TRBV13 to TRBJ2-5; TRBD2 matches 11 bases. CDR1 and CDR2 from the germline V gene are PRHDT and FYEKMQ (reference sequence). The CDR3 contains 16 residues. The V gene end was trimmed by 5 bases and the J gene end by 0 bases; junction bases not matched to a gene: 5. CDR3 sequence: CASSPTTSGDQETQYF. The CDR3, as DNA: TGTGCCAGCAGCCCGACGACTAGCGGGGACCAAGAGACCCAGTACTTC. Full variable domain (rest looked up from reference TRBV13 and TRBJ2-5): AAGVIQSPRHLIKEKRETATLKCYPIPRHDTVYWYQQGPGQDPQFLISFYEKMQSDKGSIPDRFSAQQFSDYHSELNMSSLELGDSALYFCASSPTTSGDQETQYFGPGTRLLVL.

This clone was seen many times. The CDR3 bases are TGTGCCAGCAGTCCGGTGACAGGCAACCCCGGGGAGCTGTTTTTT. It yields the protein CASSPVTGNPGELFF. The chain combines TRBV6-5 with TRBJ2-2; D might be TRBD1 (6 bases). The CDR3 consists of 15 residues. The germline CDR1 and CDR2 sequences are MNHEY and SVGAGI. With 5 bases removed from V and 6 bases from J, the gap between germline ends came to 16 bases.

The chain uses TRBV10-2 and TRBJ2-7; 9 bases align to TRBD2. Losses at the gene ends were 11 bases for V and 1 base for J; bases not matched to a gene: 15. From germline, CDR1 is WSHSY and CDR2 SAAADI. The CDR3 totals 16 residues. The CDR3 reads CAAGGRGLELSYEQYF. The CDR3 nucleotides are TGCGCCGCGGGGGGGCGGGGACTAGAGTTATCCTACGAGCAGTACTTC.

This clone was seen repeatedly, ten times or more. The chain combines TRBV5-8 with TRBJ1-5; 10 bases are shared with TRBD1. Germline lookup yields CDR1 SGHTS and CDR2 YDEGEE. The trim removed 0 bases at V and 2 bases at J, leaving 11 bases unmatched. The CDR3 has 19 residues. The CDR3 region has the DNA TGTGCCAGCAGCTTGGAATTATGGACAGGGGGTATCGGCAATCAGCCCCAGCATTTT. Protein sequence: CASSLELWTGGIGNQPQHF.

This clone was observed at least ten times. Additional DNA sequences in this sample encode the identical CDR3. The chain is built from TRBV5-6 and TRBJ1-1; D remains unclear. This CDR3 comprises 12 residues. Trimming removed 4 bases at V and 1 base at J, with 5 bases between. The germline CDR1 and CDR2 sequences are SGHDT and YYEEEE. The CDR3 region is CASSLPNTEAFF. CDR3 coding DNA: TGTGCCAGCAGCCTACCGAACACTGAAGCTTTCTTT.

This rearrangement joins TRBV2 to TRBJ1-1; 7 bases agree with TRBD1. The CDR3 spans 14 residues. Germline V lookup: CDR1 SNHLY, CDR2 FYNNEI. The J segment lost 6 bases and the V segment lost 4 bases, leaving 8 bases of the junction unmatched. The CDR3 region is CASSVGTGVAEAFF. The CDR3 region has the DNA TGTGCCAGCAGTGTGGGAACAGGGGTAGCTGAAGCTTTCTTT.

This clone was found many times. The chain links TRBV7-2 to TRBJ2-2; the match to TRBD1 covers 7 bases. Germline-derived CDR1 and CDR2 are SGHTA and FQGNSA. V shed 8 bases, J shed 10 bases, and the junction held 10 bases outside the gene matches. There are 13 residues in the CDR3. The chain's CDR3 is CASQLKGGMELFF. CDR3 coding DNA: TGTGCCAGCCAATTAAAAGGGGGCATGGAGCTGTTTTTT.

This clone turned up a few times. The gene calls are TRBV10-1 and TRBJ1-3; D remains unclear. This CDR3 has 14 amino acids. V shed 3 bases and J shed 2 bases, with 8 bases lying between them. Per germline, CDR1 WNHNN and CDR2 SYGVQD (reference sequence). This CDR3 is CASSEAGTGNTIYF. Here the CDR3 DNA reads TGCGCCAGCAGTGAAGCCGGGACTGGAAACACCATATATTTT.

The V gene is TRBV10-3, the J gene TRBJ1-1; 7 bases agree with TRBD1. The length of the CDR3 is 12 residues. Germline assignment: CDR1 ENHRY and CDR2 SYGVKD. V trimming: 2 bases; J trimming: 12 bases; junction bases outside the gene matches: 6. The CDR3 DNA follows: TGTGCCATCAGTGAGGATACAGGGGTATCTTTCTTT. Residues: CAISEDTGVSFF.

This clone came up many times. The V call is TRBV5-8, the J call TRBJ2-1; 9 nucleotides line up with TRBD2. The V and J ends lost 0 bases and 7 bases, in that order; junction bases with no gene match: 2. The CDR3 length is 14 residues. In germline, CDR1 is SGHTS, CDR2 YDEGEE. The CDR3 nucleotides read TGTGCCAGCAGCTTGGGCGGGGGGGCTAATGAGCAGTTCTTC. The encoded protein is CASSLGGGANEQFF.

This clone was seen ten or more times. The chain links TRBV4-1 to TRBJ1-1; no clear D gene. The ends were cut back, 3 bases at V and 4 bases at J, with 3 bases in the middle. Germline V lookup: CDR1 MGHRA, CDR2 YSYEKL. This CDR3 is 11 amino acids long. In nucleotides, the CDR3 is TGCGCCAGCAGCCACTCCACTGAAGCTTTCTTT. It specifies CASSHSTEAFF.

This clone was recorded many times. This chain uses TRBV14 with TRBJ2-1, with 7 bases that match TRBD2. The CDR3 consists of 15 residues. Trimming removed 5 bases from V and 3 bases from J; junction bases left unmatched: 7. Germline V lookup: CDR1 SGHDN, CDR2 FVKESK. The CDR3 sequence: CASSSEGTIYNEQFF. CDR3 DNA sequence: TGTGCCAGCAGCTCCGAGGGGACTATCTACAATGAGCAGTTCTTC. The entire variable domain, with the rest obtained from reference TRBV14 and TRBJ2-1, is as follows: EAGVTQFPSHSVIEKGQTVTLRCDPISGHDNLYWYRRVMGKEIKFLLHFVKESKQDESGMPNNRFLAERTGGTYSTLKVQPAELEDSGVYFCASSSEGTIYNEQFFGPGTRLTVL.

This clone came up many times. The chain joins TRBV2 to TRBJ1-2; a possible D gene is TRBD1 (5 bases). The CDR3 is made up of 12 amino acids. Trimming cost V 6 bases and J 8 bases, with 13 bases left between them. In germline, CDR1 is SNHLY, CDR2 FYNNEI. Here the CDR3 DNA reads TGTGCCAGCAGCACAGGTTCTGGCGGCTACACCTTC. It specifies CASSTGSGGYTF.

The sample holds many counts of this clone. The rearrangement links TRBV9 to TRBJ1-1; unclear D gene. The germline V gene encodes CDR1 SGDLS and CDR2 YYNGEE. CDR3 size: 13 residues. The V end lost 6 bases, the J end lost 1 base, and 10 bases lay between the germline ends. CDR3 DNA sequence: TGTGCCAGCACCCCTCCAGAGAACACTGAAGCTTTCTTT. It translates to CASTPPENTEAFF.